This passage covers 30 T cell receptor beta chains from one sample sequenced in a study of regulatory T cells in long-lasting Graves disease. Time point: newly diagnosed GD, antithyroid drugs for less than 3 months. PBMC RNA was the source of the TCR library. For TCR beta, libraries came from iRepertoire HTBI primers and Arm-PCR of CDR3 regions. TCRdb recomputed calls from the multiplex PCR reads with MiXCR, one row per CDR3 protein. Of hundreds of thousands of distinct CDR3 sequences in the sample, 15% to 20% were seen once. Sample: peripheral blood mononuclear cells (PBMCs), taken at new diagnosis, from a patient treated with antithyroid drugs. The receptors here all came from a female donor with Graves disease.

The table lists this clonotype with a few counts. V and J are TRBV20-1 and TRBJ2-3; D perhaps matches TRBD2 (6 bases). The CDR3 runs to 13 residues. Trimming removed 6 bases from V and 0 bases from J, with 10 bases in between. CDR1 is DFQATT, CDR2 SNEGSKA, per germline (reference sequence). CDR3 in DNA: TGCAGTGCCGGGCTAGCGAGCACAGATACGCAGTATTTT. It is translated as CSAGLASTDTQYF.

This clonotype was detected many times. The CDR3 spells CASSRDGITEAFF. The CDR3 region has the DNA TGTGCCAGCAGCCGGGACGGAATCACTGAAGCTTTCTTT. This chain links TRBV7-9 with TRBJ1-1; D possibly corresponds to TRBD1 (5 bases). Germline CDR1 reads SEHNR; CDR2 reads FQNEAQ (reference sequence). The CDR3 runs 13 residues. Trimming removed 5 bases from V and 4 bases from J, with 11 bases in between.

Many counts were recorded for this clonotype. The V gene is TRBV27, the J gene TRBJ1-5; D call uncertain. The length of the CDR3 is 15 residues. Germline V gene sequence: CDR1 MNHEY, CDR2 SMNVEV (reference sequence). V shed 3 bases and J shed 0 bases, with 9 bases lying between them. CDR3 in amino acids: CASSLAYYSNQPQHF. The CDR3, as DNA: TGTGCCAGCAGTTTGGCGTACTATAGCAATCAGCCCCAGCATTTT.

The table lists this clonotype with many counts. This chain uses TRBV14 with TRBJ1-1, with D possibly being TRBD1 (6 bases). V dropped 2 bases and J dropped 5 bases, with 15 bases sitting between them. The CDR3 is 15 amino acids. The germline V gene encodes CDR1 SGHDN and CDR2 FVKESK. The CDR3 nucleotides read TGTGCCAGCAGCCAAATAACAGGGTTCGGGACTGAAGCTTTCTTT. It codes for CASSQITGFGTEAFF.

This clonotype was picked up many times. The V gene is TRBV2, the J gene TRBJ2-5, with 8 bases lining up with TRBD2. CDR3 size: 15 residues. Germline V CDR1 and CDR2: SNHLY, FYNNEI. V lost 5 bases to trimming and J lost 5 bases; unmatched junction nucleotides: 10. CDR3 nucleotides: TGTGCCAGCAGTCCGGGGGGGGGAAATCAGGAGACCCAGTACTTC. It translates to CASSPGGGNQETQYF.

This clonotype was seen at least ten times. The CDR3 region has the DNA TGTGCCAGCAGCCAGGGGAGGCAGTCCTACGAGCAGTACTTC. This codes for CASSQGRQSYEQYF. The rearrangement uses TRBV11-2 and TRBJ2-7, with D possibly called TRBD1 or TRBD2 (6 bases each). This CDR3 comprises 14 residues. Trimming cost V 5 bases and J 1 base, with 12 bases left between them. Germline V lookup: CDR1 SGHAT, CDR2 FQNNGV.

As for this clonotype: A much larger clone differs from this one at a single base, so this may be a read error. Because it lacks the conserved phenylalanine or tryptophan at the end, this CDR3 is likely a read error. The chain is built from TRBV5-1 and TRBJ2-3; D not resolved. CDR1 is SGHRS and CDR2 is YFSETQ in the germline V gene. This CDR3 region has 11 residues. As DNA, the CDR3 is TGTGCCTCCTCCCAGCGAGATACGCAGTATTCT. Translation gives CASSQRDTQYS.

There are a few counts of this clonotype. The rearrangement links TRBV9 to TRBJ2-1, with TRBD1 matching 11 bases. This CDR3 contains 14 residues. The trim removed 2 bases at V and 10 bases at J, leaving 5 bases unmatched. Germline V gene data show CDR1 as SGDLS and CDR2 as YYNGEE. The CDR3 nucleotides are TGTGCCAGCAGCGTGGGGACAGGGGGGCAGGAGCAGTTCTTC. Its translation is CASSVGTGGQEQFF.

This clonotype was observed many times. The V call is TRBV5-4, the J call TRBJ2-3, with D perhaps TRBD2 (6 bases). Germline CDR1 SGHNT, CDR2 YYREEE (reference sequence). V lost 4 bases and J 2 bases, leaving 35 bases between the germline ends. The CDR3 is made up of 22 amino acids. CDR3 amino acids: CASSQPISPGLALPGFTDTQYF. The CDR3 DNA is TGTGCCAGCAGCCAACCAATCTCCCCGGGGCTAGCGCTGCCCGGGTTCACAGATACGCAGTATTTT.

This clonotype came up many times. The chain employs TRBV6-1 and TRBJ1-5; maybe TRBD1 (5 bases). CDR3 length: 16 amino acids. Germline-derived CDR1 and CDR2 are MNHNS and SASEGT. The V end was cut by 8 bases, the J end by 3 bases, with 20 bases between. The CDR3 DNA reads TGTGCCAGCGCTGTGGGGCGACCCACTACCAATCAGCCCCAGCATTTT. It codes for CASAVGRPTTNQPQHF.

This clonotype appeared many times. The chain employs TRBV5-1 and TRBJ1-1; D remains unclear. Per the germline V gene, CDR1 is SGHRS and CDR2 is YFSETQ. V was pared by 1 base and J by 3 bases, with 10 bases between. The CDR3 covers 14 residues. CDR3 in DNA: TGCGCCAGCAGCTTGCTTTCAGATGACACTGAAGCTTTCTTT. Translation gives CASSLLSDDTEAFF.

The sample holds a few counts of this clonotype. The chain couples TRBV29-1 to TRBJ2-3, with D maybe TRBD1 (5 bases). The CDR3 contains 14 residues. The V end lost 3 bases, the J end lost 6 bases, and 16 bases lay between the germline ends. Germline CDR1 SQVTM, CDR2 ANQGSEA. The CDR3 loop is CSVEEWPTDDTQYF. DNA of the CDR3: TGCAGCGTTGAGGAGTGGCCGACAGATGATACGCAGTATTTT.

As concerns this clonotype: It may be a read error: a sequence one base away is much more abundant. V usage is TRBV28 and J usage is TRBJ1-1; D gene unclear. There are 11 residues in the CDR3. Trimming pared 10 bases from V and 5 bases from J, leaving 11 bases between. The germline CDR1 and CDR2 sequences are MDHEN and SYDVKM. In nucleotides, the CDR3 is TGTGCCATCGGCTACGAGACTGAAGCTTTCTTT. Translated: CAIGYETEAFF.

This clonotype has a handful of counts. V gene TRBV5-5 combines with J gene TRBJ2-7; D is perhaps TRBD2 (6 bases). Germline CDR1 is SGHKS and CDR2 is YYEKEE (reference sequence). Deletions cut 4 bases from V and 0 bases from J, with 11 bases between. The CDR3 runs 14 residues. Here the CDR3 reads CASSAASDSYEQYF. CDR3 DNA: TGTGCCAGCAGCGCAGCTAGCGACTCCTACGAGCAGTACTTC.

Ten or more counts support this clonotype. The chain uses TRBV6-5 and TRBJ2-2; D call uncertain. The germline V gene encodes CDR1 MNHEY and CDR2 SVGAGI. The CDR3 is made up of 15 amino acids. V was cut by 1 base and J by 5 bases, with 11 bases left in between. DNA of the CDR3: TGTGCCAGCAGTTACTTTTCAGGAGTTACCGGGGAGCTGTTTTTT. This sequence encodes CASSYFSGVTGELFF.

In its sample, this clonotype was seen a few times. V is TRBV27 and J is TRBJ1-3; 9 bases are shared with TRBD1. The CDR3 consists of 16 residues. V trimming: 7 bases; J trimming: 1 base; junction bases outside the gene matches: 8. Germline CDR1 and CDR2: MNHEY and SMNVEV (reference sequence). In DNA form, the CDR3 reads TGTGCCAGCACTGGGACAGGGCCCTCTTCTGGAAACACCATATATTTT. Amino acids: CASTGTGPSSGNTIYF.

At least ten counts were recorded for this clonotype. The chain couples TRBV28 to TRBJ2-2; D is ambiguous. Germline V gene data show CDR1 as MDHEN and CDR2 as SYDVKM. With 2 bases removed from V and 0 bases from J, the gap between germline ends came to 10 bases. This CDR3 comprises 16 residues. The CDR3: CASSLRSWTNTGELFF. The CDR3 DNA sequence: TGTGCCAGCAGTTTAAGGTCGTGGACGAACACCGGGGAGCTGTTTTTT.

This clonotype has ten or more counts. For the CDR3, the DNA is TGTGCCAGCGGATGGAGTTCTAGCACAGATACGCAGTATTTT. This encodes CASGWSSSTDTQYF. The V and J genes are TRBV27 and TRBJ2-3; no definite D call. The CDR3 contains 14 residues. CDR1 is MNHEY, CDR2 SMNVEV, per germline (reference sequence). The V and J ends lost 8 bases and 0 bases respectively, with 12 bases between them.

CDR3 residues: CASSFGTSSGNTIYF. In nucleotides, the CDR3 is TGTGCCAGCAGTTTCGGTACAAGCTCTGGAAACACCATATATTTT. This rearrangement joins TRBV28 to TRBJ1-3; no reliable D call. CDR3 length: 15 residues. Trimming took 3 bases from V and 0 from J, leaving 9 bases between them. Looked up from germline, CDR1 is MDHEN and CDR2 is SYDVKM.

This clonotype has at least ten counts. The chain uses TRBV11-3 and TRBJ2-3, with TRBD1 matching over 10 bases. The CDR3 covers 16 residues. V dropped 5 bases and J dropped 6; count of bases not matched to a gene: 11. The germline CDR1 and CDR2 sequences are SGHNT and YENEEA. The CDR3 region is CASSTWTGGFADTQYF. The CDR3 DNA reads as TGTGCCAGCAGCACATGGACAGGGGGTTTCGCGGATACGCAGTATTTT.

J is TRBJ2-1 and V is TRBV20-1; tentatively, D is TRBD2 (6 bases). Germline V lookup: CDR1 DFQATT, CDR2 SNEGSKA (reference sequence). The CDR3 has 16 residues. Between the trimmed V and J ends, which lost 4 bases and 5 bases, there was a span of 21 bases. CDR3 nucleotides: TGCAGTGCTACAGAACCGACTAGAAGAACCCACAATGAGCAGTTCTTC. This codes for CSATEPTRRTHNEQFF.

As for this clonotype: This could be a read error, since a much larger clone is one nucleotide away. This chain uses TRBV11-3 with TRBJ2-5; 12 bases are a match to TRBD2. CDR1 SGHNT and CDR2 YENEEA come from the germline V gene. The CDR3 spans 17 residues. DNA of the CDR3: TGTGCCAGCAGCTTAGACGGACTAGCGGGGTCCTACAATGAGCAGTCCTTC. Translated: CASSLDGLAGSYNEQSF.

This clonotype was seen at least ten times. The junction shows a germline mismatch at one end, possibly a read error. The V call is TRBV5-1, the J call TRBJ2-3; D might be TRBD2 (5 bases). From germline, CDR1 is SGHRS and CDR2 YFSETQ. The CDR3 has 14 amino acids. The CDR3 nucleotides are TGTGCCAGCAGCTTGGGAGCTAGCACAGATACGCAGTATTTT. It encodes CASSLGASTDTQYF.

This clonotype has at least ten counts. The chain carries TRBV2 and TRBJ1-1; D is undetermined. V was trimmed by 8 bases and J by 3 bases, leaving 13 bases between them. The CDR3 runs 13 residues. The germline CDR1 and CDR2 sequences are SNHLY and FYNNEI. CDR3 region: CASGRWADTEAFF. As DNA, the CDR3 is TGTGCCAGCGGTAGGTGGGCGGACACTGAAGCTTTCTTT. The complete variable domain, with remaining parts taken from reference TRBV2 and TRBJ1-1, reads EPEVTQTPSHQVTQMGQEVILRCVPISNHLYFYWYRQILGQKVEFLVSFYNNEISEKSEIFDDQFSVERPDGSNFTLKIRSTKLEDSAMYFCASGRWADTEAFFGQGTRLTVV.

This clonotype was seen ten or more times. The rearrangement joins TRBV12-5 to TRBJ2-1, with D unclear. Per germline, CDR1 LGHNT and CDR2 FRNRAP. V shed 4 bases and J shed 7 bases, with 14 bases lying between them. The CDR3 consists of 14 residues. The CDR3 coding sequence is TGTGCTAGTGGTTCCCGTCGGGTGATGAATGAGCAGTTCTTC. It is translated as CASGSRRVMNEQFF.

Details on this clonotype: A much larger clone differs by one base, so this may be a read error. Without the conserved terminal phenylalanine or tryptophan, this CDR3 likely stems from a read error. The chain couples TRBV28 to TRBJ2-7; D is unresolved. With 5 bases removed from V and 7 bases from J, the gap between germline ends came to 9 bases. The germline V gene encodes CDR1 MDHEN and CDR2 SYDVKM. The CDR3 sequence is 11 residues long. CDR3 nucleotides: TGTGCCAGCAGTCCCACCACGGAGCAGTACCTC. Protein product: CASSPTTEQYL.

A note on this clonotype: A far larger clone is one base from this, pointing to a likely read error. The chain combines TRBV12-3 or TRBV12-4 with TRBJ1-2, with 8 positions matching TRBD1. The CDR3 length is 14 residues. The V segment lost 4 bases and the J segment 5 bases; nucleotides outside the gene matches: 6. This CDR3 is CASSSRTGTYGYTF. DNA for the CDR3: TGTGCCAGCAGTTCCCGGACAGGGACATATGGCTACACCTTC.

The chain has TRBV14 and TRBJ2-7; 10 bases line up with TRBD2. Trimming cost V 4 bases and J 6 bases; bases outside gene matches: 9. Germline CDR1 is SGHDN and CDR2 is FVKESK. The CDR3 contains 15 residues. The CDR3 bases are TGTGCCAGCAGCCGATTAGCGGGAGGAGGCCCCGAGCAGTACTTC. It is translated as CASSRLAGGGPEQYF.

This clonotype was detected only a few times. V is TRBV5-8 and J is TRBJ2-2; D tentatively fits TRBD1 or TRBD2 (5 bases each). With 0 bases removed from V and 3 bases from J, the gap between germline ends came to 12 bases. The V gene's germline CDR1 is SGHTS and CDR2 YDEGEE. The CDR3 has 16 residues. The CDR3 region is CASSLERDEYTGELFF. Here the CDR3 DNA reads TGTGCCAGCAGCTTGGAGAGGGACGAGTACACCGGGGAGCTGTTTTTT.

At least ten counts were recorded for this clonotype. The rearrangement joins TRBV10-3 to TRBJ2-1; a weak D match, TRBD1 (5 bases). The ends were cut back, 7 bases at V and 7 bases at J, with 23 bases in the middle. Germline CDR1 is ENHRY and CDR2 is SYGVKD. The CDR3 has 16 amino acids. Written as DNA, the CDR3 is TGTGCCATCACCCCCGTGGGAAAGACAGATTCGAATGAGCAGTTCTTC. Its protein is CAITPVGKTDSNEQFF.